The 3 T cell receptor beta chains below all came from one sample that was sequenced in a study of control samples from healthy donors and cancer patients. Data came from immunoSEQ multiplex PCR; TCRdb stores just in-frame clones and leaves some out. This repertoire shows 20,000 or so clones, approximately 85% found once; its top ten account for about 38%. Input material: PBMCs. These receptors originate from a man in his 60s with head and neck cancer.

The V call is TRBV19, the J call TRBJ1-1, with D perhaps matching TRBD1 (5 bases). The CDR3 spans 14 residues. Germline assignment: CDR1 LNHDA and CDR2 SQIVND (reference sequence). V lost 4 bases and J lost 5, with 14 bases in between. The CDR3 protein is CASSTPREWTEAFF. The CDR3 bases are TGTGCCAGTAGTACCCCCAGGGAGTGGACTGAAGCTTTCTTT. Using reference TRBV19 and TRBJ1-1 for the parts outside the CDR3, the full variable domain is DGGITQSPKYLFRKEGQNVTLSCEQNLNHDAMYWYRQDPGQGLRLIYYSQIVNDFQKGDIAEGYSVSREKKESFPLTVTSAQKNPTAFYLCASSTPREWTEAFFGQGTRLTVV.

The chain uses TRBV6-4 and TRBJ2-1; 12 nucleotides agree with TRBD2. The CDR3 has 15 amino acids. Germline V gives CDR1 MRHNA, CDR2 SNTAGT. J gave up 6 bases and V 0 bases, and 0 bases lay outside the gene matches. In DNA, the CDR3 is TGTGCCAGCAGTGACTCGACTAGCGGGAGCAATGAGCAGTTCTTC. Residues: CASSDSTSGSNEQFF.

The chain has TRBV27 and TRBJ2-1; 7 nucleotides match TRBD2. With 5 bases clipped from V and 2 bases from J, the junction kept 6 bases outside the gene matches. Germline V gene data show CDR1 as MNHEY and CDR2 as SMNVEV (reference sequence). There are 15 residues in the CDR3. In nucleotides, the CDR3 is TGTGCCAGCAGTCCCCTAGCGGTCCCCTACAATGAGCAGTTCTTC. Translation gives CASSPLAVPYNEQFF.